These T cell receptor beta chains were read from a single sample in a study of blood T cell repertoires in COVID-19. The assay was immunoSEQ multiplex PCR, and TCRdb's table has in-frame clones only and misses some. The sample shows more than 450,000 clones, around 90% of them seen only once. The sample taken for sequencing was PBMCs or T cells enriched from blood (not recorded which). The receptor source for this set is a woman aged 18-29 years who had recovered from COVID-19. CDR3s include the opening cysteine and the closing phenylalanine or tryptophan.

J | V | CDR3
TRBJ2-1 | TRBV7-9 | CASSFSTGENEQFF
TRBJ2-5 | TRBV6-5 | CASSYRGIQETQYF
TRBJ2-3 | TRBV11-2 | CASSPPGQSTDTQYF
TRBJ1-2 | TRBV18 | CASSPAISNYGYTF
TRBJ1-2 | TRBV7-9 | CASSLESGAGYTF
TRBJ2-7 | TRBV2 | CASSGQGTSYEQYF
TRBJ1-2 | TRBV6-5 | CASRRTAANYGYTF
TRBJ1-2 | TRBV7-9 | CASSFSPSPEYGYTF
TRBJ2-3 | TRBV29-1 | CSVEGRNTDTQYF
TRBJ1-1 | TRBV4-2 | CASSQDGGARTEAFF
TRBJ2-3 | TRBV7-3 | CASSLAGGDNTQYF
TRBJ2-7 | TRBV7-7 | CASSPQQGYEQYF
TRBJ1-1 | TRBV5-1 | CASSHGGTEAFF
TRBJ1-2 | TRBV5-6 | CASSLSGQGPWGYTF
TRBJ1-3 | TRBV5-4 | CASSLRQGSPSGNTIYF
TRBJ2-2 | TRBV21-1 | CASSSGHPSDVQEGTGELFF
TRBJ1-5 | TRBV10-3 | CATGTVNQPQHF
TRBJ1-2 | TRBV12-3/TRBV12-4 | CASSNDRAGGYTF
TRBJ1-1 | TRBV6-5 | CASSYRGQDNEAFF
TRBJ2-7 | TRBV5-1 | CASSLERAEQYF
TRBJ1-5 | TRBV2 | CASNGQISNQPQHF
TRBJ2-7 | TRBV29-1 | CSVGLAGVTYEQYF
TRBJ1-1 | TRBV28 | CASLPPGRTEAFF
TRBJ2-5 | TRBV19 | CASRGGARAQYF
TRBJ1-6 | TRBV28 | CASSLSPSPLHF
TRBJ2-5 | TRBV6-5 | CASSYSITAETQYF
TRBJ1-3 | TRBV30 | CAWTTGFGNTIYF
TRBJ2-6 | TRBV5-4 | CASSFGISGANVLTF
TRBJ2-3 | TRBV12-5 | CASANSASATQYF
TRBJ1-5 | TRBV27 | CASSWTGANQPQHF
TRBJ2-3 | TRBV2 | CASSDPGTRADTQYF
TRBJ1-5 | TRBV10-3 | CAIGESNQPQHF
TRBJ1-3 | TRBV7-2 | CASSLGSTGGTIYF
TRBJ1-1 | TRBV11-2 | CASSLLGQGYTEAFF
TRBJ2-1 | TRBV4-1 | CASSPGTGGGNEQFF
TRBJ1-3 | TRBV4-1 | CASSQGQGGSPGNTIYF
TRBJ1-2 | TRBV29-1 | CSAKGGAGGYTF
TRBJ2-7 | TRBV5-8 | CASSPGFSYEQYF
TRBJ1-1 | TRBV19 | CASNVRGLNTEAFF
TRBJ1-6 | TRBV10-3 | CAISESVLQGSPLHF
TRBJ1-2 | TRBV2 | CASSGGGDSRYGYTF
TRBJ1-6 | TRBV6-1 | CASSAIRDTANNSPLHF
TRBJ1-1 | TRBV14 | CASSPLGWLDRKGQNTEAFF
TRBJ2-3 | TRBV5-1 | CASRGLAGATDTQYF
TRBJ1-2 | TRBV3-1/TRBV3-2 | CASSQVTGGANYGYTF